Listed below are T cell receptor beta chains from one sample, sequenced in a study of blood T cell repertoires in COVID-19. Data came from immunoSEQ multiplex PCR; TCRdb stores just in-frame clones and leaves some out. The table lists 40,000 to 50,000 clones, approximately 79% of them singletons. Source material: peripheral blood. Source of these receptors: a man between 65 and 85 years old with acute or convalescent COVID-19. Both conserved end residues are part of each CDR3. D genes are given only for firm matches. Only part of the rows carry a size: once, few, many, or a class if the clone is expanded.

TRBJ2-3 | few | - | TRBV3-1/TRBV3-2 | CASSQVGGAHQYF | TGTGCCAGCAGCCAAGTAGGGGGAGCCCACCAGTATTTT
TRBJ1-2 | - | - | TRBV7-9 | CAIHRGGGYTF | TGTGCCATCCATCGGGGGGGTGGCTACACCTTC
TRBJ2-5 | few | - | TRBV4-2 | CASSQEGYKLGQETQYF | TGTGCCAGCAGCCAAGAAGGATATAAGCTAGGTCAAGAGACCCAGTACTTC
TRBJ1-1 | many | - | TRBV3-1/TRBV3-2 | CASSQYRVGDTEAFF | TGTGCCAGCAGCCAGTACAGGGTGGGGGATACTGAAGCTTTCTTT
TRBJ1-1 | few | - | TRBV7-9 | CASSPGDPYFAEAFF | TGTGCCAGCAGCCCGGGGGACCCATACTTCGCTGAAGCTTTCTTT
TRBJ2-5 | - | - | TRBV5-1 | CASSRQETQYF | TGCGCCAGCAGCCGCCAAGAGACCCAGTACTTC
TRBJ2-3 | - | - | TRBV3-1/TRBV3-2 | CASSQGQVLQDTQYF | TGTGCCAGCAGCCAAGGACAGGTTCTCCAAGATACGCAGTATTTT
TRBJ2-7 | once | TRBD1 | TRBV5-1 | CASSRNRGAYEQYF | TGCGCCAGCAGCCGGAACAGGGGCGCCTACGAGCAGTACTTC
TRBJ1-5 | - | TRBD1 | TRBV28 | CASSTSGQGVNQPQHF | TGTGCCAGCAGTACCTCCGGACAGGGGGTCAATCAGCCCCAGCATTTT
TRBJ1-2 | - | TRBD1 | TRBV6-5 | CASSYWGTGTGYGYTF | TGTGCCAGCAGTTATTGGGGGACCGGGACAGGGTATGGCTACACCTTC
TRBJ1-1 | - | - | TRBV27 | CASSIYPDTLNTEAFF | TGTGCCAGCAGTATCTACCCCGACACGCTGAACACTGAAGCTTTCTTT
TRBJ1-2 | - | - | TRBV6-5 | CASSPQTGVDYGYTF | TGTGCCAGCAGTCCCCAGACAGGAGTCGACTATGGCTACACCTTC
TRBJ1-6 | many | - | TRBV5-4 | CASSLAADSPLHF | TGTGCCAGCAGCTTGGCCGCGGATTCACCCCTCCACTTT
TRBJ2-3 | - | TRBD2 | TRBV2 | CASIGLAPIRTDTQYF | TGTGCCAGCATCGGACTAGCCCCAATCCGCACAGATACGCAGTATTTT
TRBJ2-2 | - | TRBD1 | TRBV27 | CASSLSYNRGFGTGELFF | TGTGCCAGCAGTTTATCGTATAACAGGGGGTTCGGCACCGGGGAGCTGTTTTTT
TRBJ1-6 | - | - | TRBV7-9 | CASSQTAPNSPLHF | TGTGCCAGCAGCCAGACTGCGCCGAATTCACCCCTCCACTTT
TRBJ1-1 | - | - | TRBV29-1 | CSAQGWGTEAFF | TGCAGCGCGCAGGGGTGGGGAACTGAAGCTTTCTTT
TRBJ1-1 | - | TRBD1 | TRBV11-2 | CASSTRQGGFLEAFF | TGTGCCAGCAGCACCCGACAGGGGGGGTTTTTGGAAGCTTTCTTT